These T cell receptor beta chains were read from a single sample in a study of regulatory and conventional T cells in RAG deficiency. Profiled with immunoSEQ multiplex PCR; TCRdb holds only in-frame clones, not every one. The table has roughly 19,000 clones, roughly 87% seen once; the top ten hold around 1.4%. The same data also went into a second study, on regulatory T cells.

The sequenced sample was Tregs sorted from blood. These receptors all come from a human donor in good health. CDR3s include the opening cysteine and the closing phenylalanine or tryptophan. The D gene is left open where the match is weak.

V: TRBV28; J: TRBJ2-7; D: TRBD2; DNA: TGTGCCAGCAGTCCGGGGACTAGCGGGAGGGGTTCCTACGAGCAGTACTTC; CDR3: CASSPGTSGRGSYEQYF
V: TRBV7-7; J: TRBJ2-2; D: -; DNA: TGTGCTAGCAGCTTAGTGGCGAACACCGGGGAGCTGTTTTTT; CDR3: CASSLVANTGELFF
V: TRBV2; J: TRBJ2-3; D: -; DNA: TGTGCCAGCAGTGTATGGGGGGCGCAGTATTTT; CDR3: CASSVWGAQYF
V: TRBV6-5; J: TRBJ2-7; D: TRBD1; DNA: TGTGCCAGCAGTGTCGGGACAGAGGACTACGAGCAGTACTTC; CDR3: CASSVGTEDYEQYF
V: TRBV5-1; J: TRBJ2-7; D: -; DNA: TGCGCCAGCAGCTCCGACGGGGTCTACTCCTACGAGCAGTACTTC; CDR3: CASSSDGVYSYEQYF
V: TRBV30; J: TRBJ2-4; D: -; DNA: TGTGCCTGGAGTGTGAAGGGATCCGGAAACATTCAGTACTTC; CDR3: CAWSVKGSGNIQYF
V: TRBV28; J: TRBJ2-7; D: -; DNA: TGTGCCAGTTCTGTCCCGGGGATCTCCTACGAGCAGTACTTC; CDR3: CASSVPGISYEQYF
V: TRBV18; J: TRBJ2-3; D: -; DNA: TGTGCCAGCTCACCCCGCGGTATTCGAGGAGATACGCAGTATTTT; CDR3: CASSPRGIRGDTQYF
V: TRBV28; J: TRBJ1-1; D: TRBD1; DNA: TGTGCCAGCAGAAGAACAGGGGGCTGGACTGAAGCTTTCTTT; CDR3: CASRRTGGWTEAFF
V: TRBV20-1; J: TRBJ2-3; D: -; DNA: TGCAGTCCCCTGGGGCAGTATTTT; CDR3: CSPLGQYF
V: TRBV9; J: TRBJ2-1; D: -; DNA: TGTGCCAGCAGCGCCGAGGACACCTACAATGAGCAGTTCTTC; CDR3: CASSAEDTYNEQFF
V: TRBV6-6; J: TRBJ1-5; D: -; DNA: TGTGCCAGCAGTTACGACAGCAGCAATCAGCCCCAGCATTTT; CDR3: CASSYDSSNQPQHF
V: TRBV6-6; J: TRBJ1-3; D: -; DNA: TGTGCCAGCAGTCTGGGAGAAAGCTACGGAAACACCATATATTTT; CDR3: CASSLGESYGNTIYF
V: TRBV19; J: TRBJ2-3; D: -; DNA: TGTGCCAGTAGTACGACAGTCACAGATACGCAGTATTTT; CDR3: CASSTTVTDTQYF
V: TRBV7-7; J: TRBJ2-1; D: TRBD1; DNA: TGTGCTAGCAGCCCGGACAGGGCCTATGAGCAGTTCTTC; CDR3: CASSPDRAYEQFF
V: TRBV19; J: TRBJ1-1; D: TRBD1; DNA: TGTGCCAGTAGACGACAGGGATGGAACACTGAAGCTTTCTTT; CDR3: CASRRQGWNTEAFF
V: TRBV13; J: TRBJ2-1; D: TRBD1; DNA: TGTGCCAGCAGCCGGACAGGGTGGGATGAGCAGTTCTTC; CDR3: CASSRTGWDEQFF
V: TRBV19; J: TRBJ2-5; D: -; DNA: TGTGCCAGTACAGGGCCTTCATGGACCCAGTACTTC; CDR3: CASTGPSWTQYF
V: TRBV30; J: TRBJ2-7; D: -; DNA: TGTGCCTGGAGTTTAGTGGGAGCGGTCGAGCAGTACTTC; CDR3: CAWSLVGAVEQYF
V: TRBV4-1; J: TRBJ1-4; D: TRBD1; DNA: TGCGCCAGCAGACAGGGGGCAACTAATGAAAAACTGTTTTTT; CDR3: CASRQGATNEKLFF
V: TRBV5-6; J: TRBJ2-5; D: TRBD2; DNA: TGTGCCAGCAGCCTGTGGTTTAGCGGGGGGGTTTGGGAGACCCAGTACTTC; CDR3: CASSLWFSGGVWETQYF
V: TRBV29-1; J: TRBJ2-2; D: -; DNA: TGCAGCGTTGTGGAGAGAGCGAACACCGGGGAGCTGTTTTTT; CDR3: CSVVERANTGELFF
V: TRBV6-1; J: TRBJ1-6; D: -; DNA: TGTGCCAGCAGCTCTATTACCGGCTTACCCCTCCACTTT; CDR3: CASSSITGLPLHF
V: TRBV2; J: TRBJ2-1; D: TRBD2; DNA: TGTGCCAGCAGGCTAGGACTAGCGGGAGGACAGTTCTTC; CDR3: CASRLGLAGGQFF
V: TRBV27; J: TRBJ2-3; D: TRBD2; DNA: TGTGCCAGCAAGAAGGGACTAGCGAAGGGGGATACGCAGTATTTT; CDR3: CASKKGLAKGDTQYF
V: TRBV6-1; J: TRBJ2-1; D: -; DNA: TGTGCCAGCAGTGAACAGCGGATCTACAATGAGCAGTTCTTC; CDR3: CASSEQRIYNEQFF
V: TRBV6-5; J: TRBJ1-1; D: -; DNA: TGTATAGTTTGGGGGCGCGTGGGGAACACTGAAGCTTTCTTT; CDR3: CIVWGRVGNTEAFF